This entry is about one T cell receptor beta chain. The CDR3 contains 14 residues. V shed 7 bases and J shed 0 bases, with 12 bases lying between them. Germline CDR1 reads SQVTM; CDR2 reads ANQGSEA. This entry is derived from a study of blood T cell repertoires in COVID-19. Some clones are missing from TCRdb's copy, which holds only in-frame ones; the method was immunoSEQ multiplex PCR. The data contain approximately 77,000 clones, 75% to 85% of them seen just once; the ten biggest clones take up 4% to 5.5%. Sequencing input: peripheral blood. This receptor was obtained from a woman aged 70 to 79 with acute or convalescent COVID-19. The chain joins TRBV29-1 to TRBJ1-4; weak D call: TRBD1 (5 bases). This CDR3 is CSGSEGATNEKLFF. CDR3 sequence (DNA): TGCAGCGGCTCCGAAGGGGCAACTAATGAAAAACTGTTTTTT.